Sequencing of this T cell receptor beta chain was carried out in a study of blood T cell repertoires in COVID-19. Study as a whole: Samples of COVID-19 (acute and convalescent) were obtained from the United States, Italy and Spain. In each case, the material was cDNA or gDNA derived from T cells, B-cell-depleted T cells, or PBMCs.

The CDR3 runs 15 residues. Germline CDR1 SNHLY, CDR2 FYNNEI. V dropped 4 bases and J dropped 4 bases, with 16 bases sitting between them. Original methodology: Estimates of nucleated cell counts were drawn from the amplification of reference gene primers. Here immunoSEQ multiplex PCR was the method, and the copy in TCRdb shows in-frame clones only, minus some. The V and J calls and clone size were taken over from that table, and D and trimming were inferred from the DNA. The sample yields about 250,000 clones, roughly 80% seen once. The sequenced sample was peripheral blood. The rearrangement joins TRBV2 to TRBJ1-2, with D perhaps TRBD1 (5 bases). This sequence originates from a man older than 75 with acute or convalescent COVID-19. CDR3 coding DNA: TGTGCCAGCAGTGGGGGGGACGGAAGGGGCTATGGCTACACCTTC. Encoded protein: CASSGGDGRGYGYTF. Full variable domain (rest looked up from reference TRBV2 and TRBJ1-2): EPEVTQTPSHQVTQMGQEVILRCVPISNHLYFYWYRQILGQKVEFLVSFYNNEISEKSEIFDDQFSVERPDGSNFTLKIRSTKLEDSAMYFCASSGGDGRGYGYTFGSGTRLTVV.